This T cell receptor beta chain derives from a study of identifying expanded T cells in peripheral blood. Overall study results and limits: Clone count variance between roughly 2-week samples rose with total template count. Around 1.2 clones differed between technical replicates, versus 16.4 and 19 over time.

The method was immunoSEQ multiplex PCR; TCRdb's version includes in-frame clones alone and lacks a portion of them. There are 91,000 or so clones in the sample; 85% to 90% occur only once, and around 3.8% lies in the top ten. A word on this clone: Its antigen remains unknown.

Healthy donors had no documented immune events, such as infections, while sampled. The length of the CDR3 is 11 residues. The V gene's germline CDR1 is SNHLY and CDR2 FYNNEI. The ends were cut back, 5 bases at V and 8 bases at J, with 9 bases in the middle. Sequenced input: blood. J is TRBJ1-1 and V is TRBV2; no reliable D call. This clonotype was sampled from a person aged 18 to 69 in good health. CDR3 sequence: CASSQRREAFF. In nucleotides, the CDR3 is TGTGCCAGCAGTCAGCGACGAGAAGCTTTCTTT.